Listed here is a single T cell receptor (beta chain). Antigen: not known. The source of the sample is a study of T-cell reconstitution after alpha-beta-depleted transplantation in children. Construction of the TCRbeta library involved unique molecular identifiers. TCRdb recomputed calls from the PCR reads with MiXCR, one row per CDR3 protein. Among more than 200,000 distinct CDR3 sequences listed, approximately 15% were seen once. Study outcomes and limitations: At one year after transplant, newly produced T cells mostly accounted for T-cell counts and diversity. Surviving recipient T cells and thymic progenitors produced the high day-60 TCRbeta diversity seen in some patients. Expanded graft clones numbering several hundred reportedly gave rise to alpha-beta T cells about two months after transplant.

The sequenced sample was PBMCs, mostly from graft donor cells, obtained 360 days after TCRalphabeta/CD19-depleted stem cell transplant. The sequence came from a male patient under 10 years old who had a stem cell transplant for acute lymphoblastic leukemia, so the T cells may come from the graft donor.

CDR3 sequence (DNA): TGTGCCAGCAGGACCACAGGGAAGGCCGGGGAGCTGTTTTTT. Its translation: CASRTTGKAGELFF. This chain links TRBV12-3 or TRBV12-4 with TRBJ2-2, with D maybe TRBD1 (6 bases). Between the trimmed V and J ends, which lost 6 bases and 6 bases, there was a span of 14 bases. The CDR3 runs to 14 residues.